This TCR beta chain was captured by sequencing in a study of cytomegalovirus exposure and HLA in healthy donors. With respect to this clone: No antigen is known for it.

This CDR3 has 13 residues. V lost 5 bases to trimming and J lost 7 bases, with 14 bases between them. Per the germline V gene, CDR1 is SGHDN and CDR2 is FVKESK. With 60 Vbeta and 13 Jbeta primers, the PCR was carried out. Sequenced by immunoSEQ multiplex PCR; TCRdb stores in-frame clones only, minus some. The table has 160,000 or so clones, approximately 80% seen once. Overall study findings and caveats: The majority of CMV-associated TCR beta chains were reported as apparently HLA-restricted in a later analysis. When analyzed later, a missense DCLRE1C variant was found to be linked to TCR beta V- and J-gene trimming. Confirmation in vitro established that a few CMV-associated chains were specific for CMV antigens. Per published accounts, TCR beta sequences correctly predicted the HLA-A and HLA-B alleles of most subjects.

Sequenced input: PBMCs. The TCR was taken from a man aged 18 to 30 in good health and CMV-seronegative. This chain connects TRBV14 to TRBJ2-5, with a weak D call TRBD2 (6 bases). The chain's CDR3 is CASSSLALGTQYF. Here the CDR3 DNA reads TGTGCCAGCAGCTCACTAGCTTTAGGGACCCAGTACTTC.